This TCR beta chain appears in the sequencing data of a study of T cells in localized non-small cell lung cancer. Study-wide findings and caveats: In adjacent lung appeared a median around 60 of the top 100 tumor clones.

Generated by immunoSEQ multiplex PCR, the TCRdb table keeps only in-frame clones and is missing some. The table shows about 59,000 clones, with about 87% occurring only once. With respect to this clone: Its specificity is not known.

The CDR3 runs to 14 residues. Looked up from germline, CDR1 is PRHDT and CDR2 is FYEKMQ (reference sequence). V was clipped by 2 bases and J by 0 bases, with 7 bases between them. The sample in question was peripheral blood, obtained before any cancer treatment. This sequence joins TRBV13 and TRBJ1-1; D might be TRBD1 (5 bases). The TCR was taken from a man aged 35-69 years with stage I squamous cell lung carcinoma. Here the CDR3 DNA reads TGTGCCAGCAGCTTACCACAGGTGAACACTGAAGCTTTCTTT. Its translation is CASSLPQVNTEAFF.